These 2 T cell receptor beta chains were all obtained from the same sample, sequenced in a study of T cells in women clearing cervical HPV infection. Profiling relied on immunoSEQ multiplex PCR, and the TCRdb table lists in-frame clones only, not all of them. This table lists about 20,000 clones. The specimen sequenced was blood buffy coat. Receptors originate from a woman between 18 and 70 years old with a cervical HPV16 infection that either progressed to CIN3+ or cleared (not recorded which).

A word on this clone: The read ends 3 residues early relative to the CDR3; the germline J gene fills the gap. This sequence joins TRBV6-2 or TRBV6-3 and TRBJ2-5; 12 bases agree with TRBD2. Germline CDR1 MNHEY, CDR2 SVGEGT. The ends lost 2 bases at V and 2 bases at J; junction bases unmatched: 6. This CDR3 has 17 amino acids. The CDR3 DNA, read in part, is TGTGCCAGCAGTTACAAACTGGGACTAGCGGGTCAAGAGACC. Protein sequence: CASSYKLGLAGQET. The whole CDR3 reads CASSYKLGLAGQETQYF.

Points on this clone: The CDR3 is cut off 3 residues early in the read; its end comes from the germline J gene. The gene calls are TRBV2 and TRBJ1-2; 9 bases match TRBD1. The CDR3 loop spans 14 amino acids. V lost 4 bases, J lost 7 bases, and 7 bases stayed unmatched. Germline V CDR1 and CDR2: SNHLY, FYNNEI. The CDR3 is CASSAQGASSGYTF. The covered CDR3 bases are TGTGCCAGCAGTGCACAGGGGGCGAGCTCTGGC.